The 19 T cell receptor beta chains presented below share a single source sample, sequenced in a study of human T cells and chemical hapten exposure. Using its own MiXCR run on the RACE reads, TCRdb lists one record per CDR3 protein. The sample lists 95,000 to 100,000 distinct CDR3 sequences, about 10% occurring once. Time point given: pre-sensitization, week 0. Treatment specified: therapeutic diphenylcyclopropenone sensitization with weekly scalp DPC. The specimen comprised whole blood, sampled in connection with sensitization to the hapten diphenylcyclopropenone (DPC). Receptors were obtained from a woman aged 55-69 years with alopecia areata. Some clones in this sample may be carry-over from other donors' samples.

The table lists this clonotype with many counts. The chain couples TRBV3-1 to TRBJ2-7; TRBD1 agrees at 8 bases. The CDR3 has 13 residues. Germline CDR1 and CDR2: LGHDT and YNNKEL (reference sequence). J was trimmed by 11 bases and V by 1 base; bases with no gene match: 7. CDR3 sequence (DNA): TGTGCCAGCAGCCAAGGGACAGGGACGGTGAAGTACTTC. This codes for CASSQGTGTVKYF.

Ten or more counts support this clonotype. This rearrangement joins TRBV20-1 to TRBJ2-1; D is perhaps TRBD2 (5 bases). The CDR3 spans 14 residues. The V end was cut by 3 bases, the J end by 1 base, with 10 bases between. The germline V gene encodes CDR1 DFQATT and CDR2 SNEGSKA (reference sequence). CDR3 loop: CSARTTKSYNEQFF. The CDR3, as DNA: TGCAGTGCTAGGACTACCAAATCCTACAATGAGCAGTTCTTC.

The V and J genes are TRBV19 and TRBJ1-5; no clear D. Trimming stripped 2 bases from V and 0 bases from J, with 5 bases between. CDR3 length: 14 residues. Looked up from germline, CDR1 is LNHDA and CDR2 is SQIVND (reference sequence). The CDR3 loop reads CASSIRNSNQPQHF. The CDR3, as DNA: TGTGCCAGTAGTATAAGGAATAGCAATCAGCCCCAGCATTTT.

This clonotype was detected only a few times. The chain recombines TRBV7-2 with TRBJ1-4, with D maybe TRBD1 (6 bases). With 2 bases removed from V and 10 bases from J, the gap between germline ends came to 14 bases. This CDR3 comprises 14 residues. The germline gives CDR1 SGHTA, CDR2 FQGNSA. The CDR3 loop reads CASSLRQDTGKLFF. Written as DNA, the CDR3 is TGTGCCAGCAGCTTACGACAGGATACGGGAAAACTGTTTTTT.

This clonotype has a count of ten or more. V usage is TRBV7-2 and J usage is TRBJ2-3; TRBD2 aligns across 15 bases. V lost 1 base to trimming and J lost 0 bases; unmatched junction nucleotides: 2. CDR3 length: 18 amino acids. Per the germline V gene, CDR1 is SGHTA and CDR2 is FQGNSA. The chain's CDR3 is CASSLDGTSGGSTDTQYF. CDR3 nucleotides: TGTGCCAGCAGCTTAGATGGGACTAGCGGGGGGAGCACAGATACGCAGTATTTT.

This clonotype occurred a few times. The CDR3 sequence: CASSRGVQETQYF. The CDR3, as DNA: TGTGCCAGCAGTCGCGGGGTACAAGAGACCCAGTACTTC. This chain joins TRBV12-3 or TRBV12-4 and TRBJ2-5; weak D call: TRBD2 (6 bases). The V end lost 5 bases, the J end lost 2 bases, and 9 bases lay between the germline ends. The CDR3 covers 13 residues.

This chain links TRBV11-2 with TRBJ2-2; D possibly uses TRBD1 or TRBD2 (5 bases each). Trimming took 1 base from V and 14 from J, leaving 11 bases between them. CDR3 length equals 12 residues. CDR1 is SGHAT and CDR2 is FQNNGV in the germline V gene. CDR3 DNA sequence: TGTGCCAGCAGCTTAGGACAGCGGACCCTGTTTTTT. This sequence encodes CASSLGQRTLFF.

V and J are TRBV11-3 and TRBJ2-1; 11 nucleotides agree with TRBD2. The trim removed 3 bases at V and 9 bases at J, leaving 7 bases unmatched. The CDR3 loop spans 15 amino acids. Germline V gives CDR1 SGHNT, CDR2 YENEEA. CDR3 residues: CASSFYSGGAGEQFF. The CDR3 DNA sequence: TGTGCCAGCAGCTTCTATAGCGGGGGGGCAGGTGAGCAGTTCTTC.

On this clonotype: This could be a read error, since a much larger clone is one nucleotide away. Since no conserved phenylalanine or tryptophan closes the CDR3, a read error is the likely cause. The V gene is TRBV11-2, the J gene TRBJ2-1; 13 nucleotides match TRBD2. The CDR3 spans 16 residues. Germline V gives CDR1 SGHAT, CDR2 FQNNGV. Germline trimming cut 5 bases from V and 5 bases from J; bases unmatched to any gene: 6. The CDR3 DNA is TGTGCCAGCAGCACCGGGACTAGCGGGGCCAACAATGAGCAGTTCCTC. It is translated as CASSTGTSGANNEQFL.

This clonotype was seen many times. This sequence joins TRBV4-2 and TRBJ1-1; 8 bases map to TRBD1. The CDR3 runs to 16 residues. In germline, CDR1 is LGHNA, CDR2 YNFKEQ. Losses at the gene ends were 0 bases for V and 4 bases for J; bases not matched to a gene: 7. CDR3 nucleotide sequence: TGTGCCAGCAGCCAAGAAGTCACAGGGGGTAGCACTGAAGCTTTCTTT. Residues: CASSQEVTGGSTEAFF.

The rearrangement links TRBV20-1 to TRBJ2-3, with TRBD1 matching 7 bases. The CDR3 consists of 14 residues. Germline CDR1 and CDR2: DFQATT and SNEGSKA (reference sequence). The ends lost 2 bases at V and 2 bases at J; junction bases unmatched: 4. DNA of the CDR3: TGCAGTGCTAGAAAGGGACAGCCCACAGATACGCAGTATTTT. Protein sequence: CSARKGQPTDTQYF.

The chain recombines TRBV20-1 with TRBJ2-7, with a weak D call TRBD2 (7 bases). The length of the CDR3 is 13 residues. The germline V and J ends were trimmed by 6 bases and 5 bases, with 17 bases remaining between them. Germline CDR1 is DFQATT and CDR2 is SNEGSKA (reference sequence). This CDR3 is CSAHGGLGDEQYF. The CDR3 DNA is TGCAGTGCCCACGGGGGGCTAGGGGACGAGCAGTACTTC.

The chain's CDR3 is CASSQGGVNYGYTF. CDR3 in DNA: TGTGCCAGTAGTCAGGGGGGAGTTAACTATGGCTACACCTTC. The gene calls are TRBV19 and TRBJ1-2; TRBD1 matches 7 bases. The V and J ends lost 5 bases and 1 base, in that order; junction bases with no gene match: 4. This CDR3 comprises 14 residues. Germline CDR1 reads LNHDA; CDR2 reads SQIVND (reference sequence).

This clonotype was detected many times. This sequence joins TRBV18 and TRBJ1-2; D gene uncertain. V gave up 3 bases and J gave up 4 bases, with 15 bases separating them. Germline-derived CDR1 and CDR2 are KGHSH and LQKENI. The CDR3 has 15 amino acids. Here the CDR3 DNA reads TGTGCCAGCTCACCTAGCGAGGCAGCCTCCTATGGCTACACCTTC. It yields the protein CASSPSEAASYGYTF. The full variable domain, with the rest looked up from reference TRBV18 and TRBJ1-2, is NAGVMQNPRHLVRRRGQEARLRCSPMKGHSHVYWYRQLPEEGLKFMVYLQKENIIDESGMPKERFSAEFPKEGPSILRIQQVVRGDSAAYFCASSPSEAASYGYTFGSGTRLTVV.

The table lists this clonotype with many counts. The chain combines TRBV5-1 with TRBJ1-1; TRBD1 matches 8 bases. The CDR3 spans 16 residues. V was clipped by 0 bases and J by 0 bases; unmatched bases: 4. Germline CDR1 and CDR2: SGHRS and YFSETQ. The CDR3 DNA sequence: TGCGCCAGCAGCTTGGGACAGGGGATGATGAACACTGAAGCTTTCTTT. Residues: CASSLGQGMMNTEAFF.

This clonotype was observed a few times. J is TRBJ2-7 and V is TRBV2, with D unresolved. V lost 4 bases and J 0 bases, leaving 10 bases between the germline ends. Per the germline V gene, CDR1 is SNHLY and CDR2 is FYNNEI. The CDR3 sequence is 14 residues long. The CDR3 is CASSVYSSSYEQYF. For the CDR3, the DNA is TGTGCCAGCAGTGTATACTCCAGCTCCTACGAGCAGTACTTC.

V and J are TRBV6-6 and TRBJ2-3; 10 nucleotides match TRBD1. This CDR3 has 14 amino acids. Trimming cost V 6 bases and J 5 bases; bases outside gene matches: 5. Germline CDR1 is MNHNY and CDR2 is SVGAGI (reference sequence). CDR3 region: CASSVRDRGDTQYF. DNA of the CDR3: TGTGCCAGCAGCGTCCGGGACAGGGGAGATACGCAGTATTTT.

This chain links TRBV3-1 with TRBJ2-2, with a weak D call TRBD1 (6 bases). The CDR3 has 14 amino acids. Germline lookup yields CDR1 LGHDT and CDR2 YNNKEL (reference sequence). The ends were cut back, 8 bases at V and 7 bases at J, with 17 bases in the middle. The CDR3 region is CASGAGVQDGELFF. As DNA, the CDR3 is TGTGCCAGCGGAGCAGGGGTCCAGGACGGGGAGCTGTTTTTT.

This clonotype has at least ten counts. This chain connects TRBV12-3 or TRBV12-4 to TRBJ2-3, with 10 bases fitting TRBD2. V dropped 4 bases and J dropped 1; count of bases not matched to a gene: 11. The CDR3 has 18 residues. The CDR3 nucleotides read TGTGCCAGCAGTTCTAAAGCCCTGGGGACTAGCGGCACAGATACGCAGTATTTT. Its protein is CASSSKALGTSGTDTQYF.